This TCR beta chain was captured in a study of T cell responses to AZD1222 COVID-19 vaccine. Unmatched junction bases numbered 2, after V lost 1 base and J lost 2 bases. The CDR3 loop spans 15 amino acids. Germline V gene lookup returns CDR1 LGHDT and CDR2 YNNKEL (reference sequence). The assay was immunoSEQ multiplex PCR, and TCRdb's table has in-frame clones only and misses some. The table includes over 200,000 clones, roughly 94% detected once. The TCR comes from an adult who received the MenACWY meningococcal vaccine as a control. The V call is TRBV3-1 (or the pseudogene TRBV3-2), the J call TRBJ2-7, with TRBD1 matching 10 bases. Sequencing was performed on peripheral blood, taken 28 days after the second dose of the MenACWY control vaccine. The CDR3 nucleotides read TGTGCCAGCAGCCAAGGACAGGGGGCCGCCTACGAGCAGTACTTC. Translation gives CASSQGQGAAYEQYF.